The clone carrying this T cell receptor beta chain appeared a few times. What it recognizes is unknown. TCRdb re-analysed the 5' RACE reads in MiXCR, keeping a single row per CDR3 protein. Of around 500,000 distinct CDR3 sequences listed, 20% to 25% are singletons. The sample originates from a study of T cells after yellow fever vaccination. Trimming cost V 4 bases and J 3 bases, with 13 bases left between them. The germline CDR1 and CDR2 sequences are LNHDA and SQIVND (reference sequence). The CDR3 consists of 15 residues. Findings of the study overall: Subsequent to the booster, the majority of primary-vaccination clones reappeared (around 95% CD4, 80% to 90% CD8). A weaker secondary response peaked on day 5, the primary on day 15.

The J gene is TRBJ2-1, the V gene TRBV19; D may be TRBD1 or TRBD2 (6 bases each). Sequenced material: PBMCs, taken less than 25 days after the first yellow fever vaccination. This clonotype was obtained from a man between 18 and 35 years old who received the YFV17D yellow fever vaccine. The CDR3 bases are TGTGCCAGTAGTAGAGGAGGGGGAGACTACAATGAGCAGTTCTTC. It translates to CASSRGGGDYNEQFF.